The TCR beta chain described here comes from a study of read filtering for tumor transcriptome and immune sequencing. Whole-study context: By R-ISS, stages I, II and III held approximately 8, 16 and 7 patients. Study-wide results and limits: Without single-read clonotypes, shared clonotype proportions correlated more between IR-seq and RNA-seq.

This library used roughly 0.4 ug RNA and molecular barcoded adaptors spanning alpha/delta and beta/gamma chains. TCRdb re-analysed the reads in MiXCR, keeping a single row per CDR3 protein. The sample records about 60,000 distinct CDR3 sequences, more than 11% being singletons. V shed 4 bases and J shed 2 bases, with 14 bases lying between them. The CDR3 has 15 amino acids. The V gene's germline CDR1 is DFQATT and CDR2 SNEGSKA (reference sequence). The table lists this clonotype with many counts. Its target is unknown. Bone marrow was sampled from every patient at the time of active disease. Sequences were obtained from a population of CD138-negative cells sorted from bone marrow. The TCR sequence derives from a donor over 35 with multiple myeloma. V gene TRBV20-1 combines with J gene TRBJ2-2; TRBD2 is a possible D gene (5 bases). The CDR3: CSATRSSLNTGELFF. In DNA, the CDR3 is TGCAGTGCTACCCGATCTAGCTTAAACACCGGGGAGCTGTTTTTT.